What follows is one T cell receptor (beta chain) and its context. The record originates from a study of blood T cell repertoires in COVID-19. Study information: Samples representing acute and convalescent COVID-19 were sourced from the United States, Italy and Spain.

Germline trimming cut 7 bases from V and 7 bases from J; bases unmatched to any gene: 10. The CDR3 spans 15 residues. Germline CDR1 MNHEY, CDR2 SVGAGI. Assay used: immunoSEQ multiplex PCR; TCRdb lists only in-frame clones, some missing. The sample has about 230,000 clones; 70% to 85% are singletons. Ages ranged from about 18 to 89 years, with residence in about two dozen US areas. The V and J genes are TRBV6-5 and TRBJ2-2; 9 positions agree with TRBD1. The sequencing sample was made of PBMCs or T cells enriched from blood (not recorded which). The clonotype originates from a man aged 60 to 75 who had recovered from COVID-19. CDR3 sequence: CASTPLTGGVGELFF. The CDR3, as DNA: TGTGCCAGCACCCCGCTGACAGGGGGGGTCGGGGAGCTGTTTTTT.